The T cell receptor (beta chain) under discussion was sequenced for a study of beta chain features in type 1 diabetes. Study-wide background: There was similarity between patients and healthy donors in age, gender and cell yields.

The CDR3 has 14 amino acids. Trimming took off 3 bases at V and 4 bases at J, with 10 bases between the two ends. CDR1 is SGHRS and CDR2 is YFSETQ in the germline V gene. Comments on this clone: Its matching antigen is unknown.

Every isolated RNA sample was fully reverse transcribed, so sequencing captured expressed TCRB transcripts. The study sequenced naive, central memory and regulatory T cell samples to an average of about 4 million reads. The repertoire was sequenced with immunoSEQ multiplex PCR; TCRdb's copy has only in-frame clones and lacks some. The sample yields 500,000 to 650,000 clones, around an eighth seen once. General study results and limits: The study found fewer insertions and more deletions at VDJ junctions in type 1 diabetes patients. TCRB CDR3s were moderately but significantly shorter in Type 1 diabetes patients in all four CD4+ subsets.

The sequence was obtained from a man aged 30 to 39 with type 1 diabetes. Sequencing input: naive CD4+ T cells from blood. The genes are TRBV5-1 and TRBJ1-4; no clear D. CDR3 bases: TGCGCCAGCAGCTCTAGGCAGCGTAATGAAAAACTGTTTTTT. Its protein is CASSSRQRNEKLFF.